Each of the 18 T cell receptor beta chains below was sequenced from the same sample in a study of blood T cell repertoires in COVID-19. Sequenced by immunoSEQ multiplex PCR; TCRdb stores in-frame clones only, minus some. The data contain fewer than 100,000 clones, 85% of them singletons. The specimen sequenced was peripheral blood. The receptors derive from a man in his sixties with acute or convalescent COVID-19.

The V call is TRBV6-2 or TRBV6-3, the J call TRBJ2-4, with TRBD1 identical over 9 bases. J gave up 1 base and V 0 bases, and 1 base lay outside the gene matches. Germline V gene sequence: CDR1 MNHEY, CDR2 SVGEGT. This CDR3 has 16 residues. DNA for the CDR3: TGTGCCAGCAGTTACTCACAGGGGGCGGCCAAAAACATTCAGTACTTC. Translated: CASSYSQGAAKNIQYF.

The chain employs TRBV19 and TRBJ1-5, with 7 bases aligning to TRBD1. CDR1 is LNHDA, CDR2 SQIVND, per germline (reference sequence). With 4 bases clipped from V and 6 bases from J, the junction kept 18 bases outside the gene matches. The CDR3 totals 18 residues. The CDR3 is CASSKSLTTGFGSQPQHF. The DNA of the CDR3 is TGTGCCAGTAGTAAGTCCCTTACGACAGGGTTCGGAAGTCAGCCCCAGCATTTT.

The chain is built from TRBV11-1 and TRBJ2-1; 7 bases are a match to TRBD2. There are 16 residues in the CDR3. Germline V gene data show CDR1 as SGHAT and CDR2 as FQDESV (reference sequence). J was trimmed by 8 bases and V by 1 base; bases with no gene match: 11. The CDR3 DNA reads TGTGCCAGCAGCTTAGATTTACGGACTAGGGTCTATGAGCAGTTCTTC. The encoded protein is CASSLDLRTRVYEQFF.

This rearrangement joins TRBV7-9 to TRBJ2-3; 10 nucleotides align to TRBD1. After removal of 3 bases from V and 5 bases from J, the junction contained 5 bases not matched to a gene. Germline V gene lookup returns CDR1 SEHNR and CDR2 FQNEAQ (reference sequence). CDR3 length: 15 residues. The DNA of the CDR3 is TGTGCCAGCAGCTTTGGGACAGGGGTTTTAGATACGCAGTATTTT. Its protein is CASSFGTGVLDTQYF.

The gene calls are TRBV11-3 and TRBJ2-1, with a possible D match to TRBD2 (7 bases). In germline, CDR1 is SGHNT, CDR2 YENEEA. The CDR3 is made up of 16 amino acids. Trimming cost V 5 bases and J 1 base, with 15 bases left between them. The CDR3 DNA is TGTGCCAGCAGCGTAGGAGGGGGAGGGTCCTACAATGAGCAGTTCTTC. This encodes CASSVGGGGSYNEQFF. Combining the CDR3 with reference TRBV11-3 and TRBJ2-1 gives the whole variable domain EAGVVQSPRYKIIEKKQPVAFWCNPISGHNTLYWYLQNLGQGPELLIRYENEEAVDDSQLPKDRFSAERLKGVDSTLKIQPAELGDSAVYLCASSVGGGGSYNEQFFGPGTRLTVL.

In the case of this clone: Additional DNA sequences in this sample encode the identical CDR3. The CDR3, as DNA: TGTGCCTGGAGTGTACGAGGGTCTGGAAACACCATATATTTT. Translation gives CAWSVRGSGNTIYF. The chain recombines TRBV30 with TRBJ1-3; D is unresolved. Trimming removed 0 bases from V and 1 base from J, with 7 bases in between. The CDR3 is made up of 14 amino acids. Germline CDR1 reads GTSNPN; CDR2 reads SVGIG (reference sequence).

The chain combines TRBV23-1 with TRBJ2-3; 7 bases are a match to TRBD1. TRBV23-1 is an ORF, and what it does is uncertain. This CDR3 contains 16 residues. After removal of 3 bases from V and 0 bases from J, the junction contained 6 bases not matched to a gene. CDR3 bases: TGCGCCAGCAGTCATCCGGGACAGACTAGCACAGATACGCAGTATTTT. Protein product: CASSHPGQTSTDTQYF.

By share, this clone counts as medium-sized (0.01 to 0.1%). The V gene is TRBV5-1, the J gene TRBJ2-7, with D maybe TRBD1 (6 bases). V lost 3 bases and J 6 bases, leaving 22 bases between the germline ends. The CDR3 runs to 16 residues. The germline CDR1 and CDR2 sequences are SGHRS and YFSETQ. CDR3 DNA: TGCGCCAGCAGCTCACCCTTGGGACCAGGGGTCCTCGAGCAGTACTTC. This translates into CASSSPLGPGVLEQYF. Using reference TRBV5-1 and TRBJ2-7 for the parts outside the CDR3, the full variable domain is KAGVTQTPRYLIKTRGQQVTLSCSPISGHRSVSWYQQTPGQGLQFLFEYFSETQRNKGNFPGRFSGRQFSNSRSEMNVSTLELGDSALYLCASSSPLGPGVLEQYFGPGTRLTVT.

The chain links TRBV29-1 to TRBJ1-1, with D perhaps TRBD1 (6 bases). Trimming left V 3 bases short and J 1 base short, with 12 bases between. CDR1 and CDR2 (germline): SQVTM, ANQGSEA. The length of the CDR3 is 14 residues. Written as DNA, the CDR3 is TGCAGCGTTGAGATTACAGGGAGGAACACTGAAGCTTTCTTT. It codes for CSVEITGRNTEAFF.

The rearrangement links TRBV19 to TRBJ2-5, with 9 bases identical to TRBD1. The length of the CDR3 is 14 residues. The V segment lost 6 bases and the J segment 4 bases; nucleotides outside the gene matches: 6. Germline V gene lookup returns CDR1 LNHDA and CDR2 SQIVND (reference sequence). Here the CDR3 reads CASRQTGGAETQYF. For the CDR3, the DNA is TGTGCCAGTAGACAGACAGGGGGTGCAGAGACCCAGTACTTC.

CDR3 protein: CASSRNGGQNYGYTF. Here the CDR3 DNA reads TGCGCCAGCAGCCGCAACGGGGGGCAGAACTATGGCTACACCTTC. V usage is TRBV5-1 and J usage is TRBJ1-2; D may be TRBD1 (6 bases). V dropped 4 bases and J dropped 2 bases, with 15 bases sitting between them. From germline, CDR1 is SGHRS and CDR2 YFSETQ. This CDR3 comprises 15 residues.

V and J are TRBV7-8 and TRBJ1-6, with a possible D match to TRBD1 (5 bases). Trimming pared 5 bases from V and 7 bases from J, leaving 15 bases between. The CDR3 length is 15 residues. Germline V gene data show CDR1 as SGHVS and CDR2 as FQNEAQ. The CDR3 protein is CASSSSGGTNSPLHF. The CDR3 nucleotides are TGTGCCAGCAGCAGTAGCGGGGGGACCAATTCACCCCTCCACTTT.

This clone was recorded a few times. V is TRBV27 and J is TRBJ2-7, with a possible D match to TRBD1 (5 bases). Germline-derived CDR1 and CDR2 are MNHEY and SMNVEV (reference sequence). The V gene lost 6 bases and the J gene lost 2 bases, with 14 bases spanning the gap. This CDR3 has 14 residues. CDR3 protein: CASRRQIPPYEQYF. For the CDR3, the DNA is TGTGCCAGCAGGAGACAGATCCCCCCCTACGAGCAGTACTTC.

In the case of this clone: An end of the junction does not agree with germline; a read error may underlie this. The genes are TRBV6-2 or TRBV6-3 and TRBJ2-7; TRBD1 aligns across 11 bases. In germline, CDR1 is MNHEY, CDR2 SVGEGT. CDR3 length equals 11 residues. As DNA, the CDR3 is TGTGCCAGCAGCACGGACAGGGGGCAATCCTTC. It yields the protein CASSTDRGQSF.

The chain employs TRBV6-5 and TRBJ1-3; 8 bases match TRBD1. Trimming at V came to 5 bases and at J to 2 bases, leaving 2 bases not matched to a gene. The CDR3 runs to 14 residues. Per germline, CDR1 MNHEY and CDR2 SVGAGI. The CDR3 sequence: CASSTDRAGNTIYF. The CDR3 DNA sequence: TGTGCCAGCAGTACGGACAGGGCTGGAAACACCATATATTTT.

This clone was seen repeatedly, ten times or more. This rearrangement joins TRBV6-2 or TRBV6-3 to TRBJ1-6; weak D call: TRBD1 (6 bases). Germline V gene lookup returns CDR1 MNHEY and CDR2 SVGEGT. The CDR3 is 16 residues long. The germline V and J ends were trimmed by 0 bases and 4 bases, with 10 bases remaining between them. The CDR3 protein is CASSYSRTVYNSPLHF. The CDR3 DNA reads TGTGCCAGCAGTTACTCAAGGACAGTTTATAATTCACCCCTCCACTTT.

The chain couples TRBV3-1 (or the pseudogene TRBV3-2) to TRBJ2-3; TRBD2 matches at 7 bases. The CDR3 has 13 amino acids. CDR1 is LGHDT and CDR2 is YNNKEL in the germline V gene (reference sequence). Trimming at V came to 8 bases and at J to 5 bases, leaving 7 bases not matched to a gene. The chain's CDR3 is CASGEGRGDTQYF. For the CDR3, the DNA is TGTGCCAGCGGGGAGGGGCGGGGAGATACGCAGTATTTT.

The CDR3 is CASSEVAGGTDTQYF. The CDR3 nucleotides read TGTGCCAGCAGTGAAGTCGCAGGGGGCACAGATACGCAGTATTTT. The V and J genes are TRBV6-1 and TRBJ2-3; a weak D match, TRBD1 (6 bases). Germline V gene lookup returns CDR1 MNHNS and CDR2 SASEGT. The CDR3 has 15 amino acids. V dropped 1 base and J dropped 1 base, with 9 bases sitting between them.